The present TCR beta chain was sequenced within a study of monozygotic twins with inflammatory bowel disease (dated 2019 in TCRdb). About the full investigation: The full study comprised approximately 28 monozygotic twin pairs: nine German pairs (four IBD-concordant, five IBD-discordant) and 19 IBD-discordant Danish pairs. The search for disease-associated traits relied mainly on comparing, within discordant pairs, IBD patients with their genetically identical healthy co-twins. Each individual had, on average, about 151 000 unique TCRalpha sequences and 181 000 unique TCRbeta sequences available for analysis. The research as a whole found: TCRbeta repertoire diversity, by inverse Simpson index, was decreased in IBD patients compared with their healthy co-twins. Background noise and inter-individual variability may have been introduced into the repertoires by the differing immunosuppressive treatments among patients. IBD patients shared fewer clonotypes with other individuals than healthy twins did, most markedly in patients showing signs of disease activity. Repertoire similarity did not differ between concordant and discordant twins, which could be due to limited statistical power. No single strong signal or clonotype linked to IBD turned up in the results, so the idea that one exists was not supported. Different T cell subtypes could not be distinguished in the analysis.

Of note for this clonotype: There is no known antigen for this receptor.

The library was made by 5' RACE. Each TCR library was prepared from about 3.5 ug of total RNA. For each sample, cDNA was synthesized in eight separate reactions using SMARTScribe reverse transcriptase. Unique molecular identifiers containing a 6-nucleotide sample barcode were introduced through template switching during cDNA synthesis. TCRalpha and TCRbeta cDNA was amplified by two nested PCRs of around 16 and 10 cycles, with bead purification after each PCR. Before amplification, the cDNA was treated with uracil DNA-glycosylase and purified using the QIAquick PCR purification kit. The second PCR was the step at which Illumina TruSeq-compatible adapters and sample-specific barcodes were added. TapeStation and Qubit were used to check library quality and concentration, and 5 ng of each library was pooled. The pooled libraries were sequenced with 2 x 100 bp reads and custom sequencing primers on an Illumina HiSeq2500 single-index Rapid Run. Processing in the source paper ran as follows. MiGEC version 1.2.6 was used for UMI-based consensus assembly, which corrected PCR and sequencing errors. MiXCR version 2.1.1 was used to carry out V(D)J alignment, clonotype assembly and CDR3 extraction. Normalisation of gene usage, clonotype sharing and MAIT/NKT TCR abundance was achieved by analysing the top 1000, 10 000 and 20 000 clonotypes per sample. Diversity was computed as the inverse Simpson index with the vegan R package after downsampling to 27 000 UMIs. Paired Mann-Whitney U tests on discordant twin pairs were used, with Benjamini-Hochberg multiple-testing correction. Following TCRdb reprocessing, every CDR3 protein sequence forms one entry, and DNA is not provided. The authors' filters were not applied to this entry. The record for this sample contains approximately 150,000 distinct CDR3 sequences. The ten largest clones take up 2.4% of the sample.

The germline V gene sets CDR1 to SGHAT and CDR2 to FQNNGV. The CDR3 covers 15 residues, taking in both the cysteine and the phenylalanine. No DNA has been recorded. From each donor, an approximately 2.4 ml peripheral blood sample was drawn into PAXgene tubes and stored at -80 degrees C. Total RNA was isolated from whole blood with the PAXgene blood miRNA kit on an automated QIAcube, without T cell sorting. Peripheral blood from monozygotic twin pairs who were concordant or discordant for inflammatory bowel disease underwent deep TCRalpha and TCRbeta repertoire profiling using unique molecular barcoding. Smoking habits were recorded for all twin pairs, and individuals were classified as current, former or never smokers.

Sequencing used blood. The rearrangement combines TRBV11-2 with TRBJ2-5; without DNA, the TCRdb call of TRBD1 cannot be checked. This clonotype was sampled from a human donor with ulcerative colitis or Crohn's disease, or a healthy co-twin of an affected twin (not recorded which). The CDR3 here reads CASSLGLPVSETQYF.